These 3 T cell receptor beta chains were sequenced from one sample in a study of cytomegalovirus exposure and HLA in healthy donors. 13 Jbeta primers and 60 Vbeta primers were used for the PCR. Measured with immunoSEQ multiplex PCR; TCRdb has only the in-frame clones, and not every one. The sample lists 100,000 or so clones, roughly three quarters occurring once. Sequencing input: PBMCs. All receptors derive from a male donor in good health and CMV-seropositive.

The rearrangement joins TRBV19 to TRBJ2-3; D remains unclear. Trimming removed 4 bases from V and 4 bases from J, with 12 bases in between. This CDR3 is built from 14 residues. From germline, CDR1 is LNHDA and CDR2 SQIVND (reference sequence). CDR3 nucleotide sequence: TGTGCCAGTAGTAACCGAGAAGCCGCAGATACGCAGTATTTT. This encodes CASSNREAADTQYF.

This chain connects TRBV29-1 to TRBJ1-4, with TRBD1 matching over 9 bases. The CDR3 is 14 residues long. With V trimmed by 7 bases and J by 3 bases, 6 bases remained unmatched. Germline lookup yields CDR1 SQVTM and CDR2 ANQGSEA. CDR3 DNA sequence: TGCAGCGCTCGAACAGGGGGCGCTAATGAAAAACTGTTTTTT. It translates to CSARTGGANEKLFF.

The chain carries TRBV11-2 and TRBJ2-3; TRBD2 agrees at 10 bases. CDR1 and CDR2 (germline): SGHAT, FQNNGV. V lost 5 bases and J lost 1; bases outside the gene matches: 6. CDR3 length: 16 amino acids. The CDR3 loop is CASSPLAGAGTDTQYF. CDR3 coding DNA: TGTGCCAGCAGCCCCCTAGCGGGAGCCGGCACAGATACGCAGTATTTT.